This TCR beta chain is from a study of blood T cells in healthy people across ages. Study-wide points: Comparison with aged donors showed that long-lived donors had more naive CD4+ cells and higher diversity. Per-million-T-cell TCR beta diversity fell roughly linearly with age. Strongly correlated with naive T cell percentage was TCR beta diversity.

This clonotype has a handful of counts. Its antigen is unidentified. Germline V gives CDR1 MGHRA, CDR2 YSYEKL. The CDR3 spans 15 residues. Trimming took 0 bases from V and 1 from J, leaving 10 bases between them. Primers used in a second PCR of about 6 to 12 cycles were a sample-barcoded 5' primer and a J-beta primer mix. Each cDNA molecule was tagged by a template-switch adaptor with 12 random nucleotides. TCRdb analysed the 5' RACE reads with MiXCR anew, one entry per CDR3 protein. The table lists around 1.5 million distinct CDR3 sequences, 55% to 75% of them singletons, with roughly 6.3% in the top ten.

Sample: blood. V is TRBV4-1 and J is TRBJ2-7, with TRBD2 as a possible D gene (6 bases). This clonotype originated in a man younger than 30 in good health. The CDR3 DNA sequence: TGCGCCAGCAGCCAAGAGCCGGACTATTCCTACGAGCAGTACTTC. Translated: CASSQEPDYSYEQYF.